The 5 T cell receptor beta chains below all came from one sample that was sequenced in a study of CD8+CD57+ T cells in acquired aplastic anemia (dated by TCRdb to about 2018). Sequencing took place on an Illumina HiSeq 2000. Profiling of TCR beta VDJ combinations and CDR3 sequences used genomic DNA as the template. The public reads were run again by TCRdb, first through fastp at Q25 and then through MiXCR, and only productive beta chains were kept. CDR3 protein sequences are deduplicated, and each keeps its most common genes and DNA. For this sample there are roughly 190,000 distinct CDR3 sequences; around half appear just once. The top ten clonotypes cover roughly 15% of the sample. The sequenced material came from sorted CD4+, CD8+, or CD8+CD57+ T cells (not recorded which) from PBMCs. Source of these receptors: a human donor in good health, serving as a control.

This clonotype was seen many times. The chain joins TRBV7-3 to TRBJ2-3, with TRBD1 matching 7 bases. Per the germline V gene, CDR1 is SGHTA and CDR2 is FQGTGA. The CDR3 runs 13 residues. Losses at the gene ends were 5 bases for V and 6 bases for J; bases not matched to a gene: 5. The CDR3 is CASSPTGADTQYF. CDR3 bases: TGTGCCAGCAGCCCAACAGGGGCCGATACGCAGTATTTT.

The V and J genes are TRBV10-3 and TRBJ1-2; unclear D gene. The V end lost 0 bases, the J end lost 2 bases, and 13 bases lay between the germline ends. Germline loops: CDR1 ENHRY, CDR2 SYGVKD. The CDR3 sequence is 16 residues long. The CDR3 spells CAISESPAGNNYGYTF. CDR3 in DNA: TGTGCCATCAGTGAGTCTCCGGCAGGAAACAACTATGGCTACACCTTC.

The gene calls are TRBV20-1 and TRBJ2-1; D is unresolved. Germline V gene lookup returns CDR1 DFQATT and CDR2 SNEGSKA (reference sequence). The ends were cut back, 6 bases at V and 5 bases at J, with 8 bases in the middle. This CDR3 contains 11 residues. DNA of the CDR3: TGCAGTGCATTAAGGGACAATGAGCAGTTCTTC. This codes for CSALRDNEQFF.

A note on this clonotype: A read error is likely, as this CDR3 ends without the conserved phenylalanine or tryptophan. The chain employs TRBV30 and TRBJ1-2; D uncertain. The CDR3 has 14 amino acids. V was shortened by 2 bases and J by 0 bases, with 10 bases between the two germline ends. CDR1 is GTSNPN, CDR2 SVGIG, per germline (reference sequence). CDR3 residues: CAWSRPLANYGYTS. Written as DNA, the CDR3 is TGTGCCTGGAGTCGACCGTTAGCTAACTATGGCTACACCTCC.

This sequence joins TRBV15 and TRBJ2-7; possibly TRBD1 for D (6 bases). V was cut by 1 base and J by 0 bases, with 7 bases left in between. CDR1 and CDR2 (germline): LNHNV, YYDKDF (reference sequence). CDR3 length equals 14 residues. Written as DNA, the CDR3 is TGTGCCACCAGCAGAGTGACAGGCTCCTACGAGCAGTACTTC. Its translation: CATSRVTGSYEQYF.